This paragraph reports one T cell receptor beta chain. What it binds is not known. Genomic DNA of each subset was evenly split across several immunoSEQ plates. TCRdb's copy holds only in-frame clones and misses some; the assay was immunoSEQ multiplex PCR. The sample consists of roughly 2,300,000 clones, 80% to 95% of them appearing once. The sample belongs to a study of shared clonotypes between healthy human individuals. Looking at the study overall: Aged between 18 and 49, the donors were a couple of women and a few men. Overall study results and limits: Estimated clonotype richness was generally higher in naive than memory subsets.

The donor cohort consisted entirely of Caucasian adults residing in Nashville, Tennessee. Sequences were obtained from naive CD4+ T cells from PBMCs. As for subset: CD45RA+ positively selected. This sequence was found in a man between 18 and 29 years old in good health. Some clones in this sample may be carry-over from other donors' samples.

The DNA of the CDR3 is TGTGCCAGTAGTGGCCTTACGGGACAGGGGGCCAATCAGCCCCAGCATTTT. Amino acid sequence: CASSGLTGQGANQPQHF. V and J are TRBV19 and TRBJ1-5; TRBD1 matches 12 bases. Germline V gene sequence: CDR1 LNHDA, CDR2 SQIVND (reference sequence). The junction had 8 bases not matched to a gene; V was cut back by 5 bases and J by 3 bases. The CDR3 runs 17 residues.